The next 21 T cell receptor beta chains were all read from a single sample in a study of T cells in Graves' hyperthyroidism and ophthalmopathy. There were TCR beta CDR3 regions amplified from RNA transcripts. TCR CDR3 regions were first amplified by RT-PCR with HTBI primers. TCRdb re-analysed the multiplex PCR reads in MiXCR, keeping a single row per CDR3 protein. Among 20,000 to 30,000 distinct CDR3 sequences, about half were seen once, and the ten largest hold about 25%. Sequencing was done on a sample of blood. The receptors were sampled from a middle-aged woman with Graves' hyperthyroidism that later progressed to Graves' ophthalmopathy.

This clonotype was counted between two and nine times. The chain links TRBV19 to TRBJ2-7, with D perhaps TRBD2 (5 bases). CDR3 size: 11 residues. Between the trimmed V and J ends, which lost 11 bases and 4 bases, there was a span of 12 bases. CDR1 and CDR2 from the germline V gene are LNHDA and SQIVND (reference sequence). The CDR3 sequence: CAGRWEYEQYF. The DNA for the CDR3 is TGTGCCGGAAGGTGGGAGTACGAGCAGTACTTC.

This sequence joins TRBV7-2 and TRBJ2-7, with 8 bases fitting TRBD1. J gave up 4 bases and V 5 bases, and 7 bases lay outside the gene matches. The V gene's germline CDR1 is SGHTA and CDR2 FQGNSA. This CDR3 region has 14 residues. The CDR3 sequence is CASSGQGGVYEQYF. For the CDR3, the DNA is TGTGCCAGCAGCGGACAGGGCGGTGTGTACGAGCAGTACTTC.

The J gene is TRBJ1-5, the V gene TRBV6-1; D is undetermined. V lost 6 bases to trimming and J lost 0 bases, with 12 bases between them. The CDR3 is 15 residues long. Germline lookup yields CDR1 MNHNS and CDR2 SASEGT. The CDR3 sequence: CASSLLAYSNQPQHF. The DNA for the CDR3 is TGTGCCAGCAGCTTGTTAGCCTATAGCAATCAGCCCCAGCATTTT.

Only a few counts were recorded for this clonotype. This sequence joins TRBV24-1 and TRBJ1-5; 7 bases map to TRBD1. This CDR3 has 14 amino acids. Germline lookup yields CDR1 KGHDR and CDR2 SFDVKD. The V gene end was trimmed by 3 bases and the J gene end by 4 bases; junction bases not matched to a gene: 2. CDR3 amino acids: CATSDVTGNQPQHF. The CDR3 DNA reads as TGTGCCACCAGTGATGTGACAGGGAATCAGCCCCAGCATTTT.

The chain joins TRBV2 to TRBJ2-1, with 8 bases identical to TRBD1. The trim removed 4 bases at V and 1 base at J, leaving 9 bases unmatched. This CDR3 spans 17 amino acids. Germline CDR1 is SNHLY and CDR2 is FYNNEI. DNA for the CDR3: TGTGCCAGCAGTGCGGGGACAGGTCTTGGGTCCTACAATGAGCAGTTCTTC. Translating gives CASSAGTGLGSYNEQFF.

The chain joins TRBV7-2 to TRBJ1-1; D is ambiguous. This CDR3 contains 14 residues. Germline-derived CDR1 and CDR2 are SGHTA and FQGNSA. V was pared by 5 bases and J by 3 bases, with 13 bases between. CDR3 sequence: CASSLPWRDTEAFF. As DNA, the CDR3 is TGTGCCAGCAGCCTCCCGTGGCGTGACACTGAAGCTTTCTTT. The complete variable domain, with remaining parts taken from reference TRBV7-2 and TRBJ1-1, reads GAGVSQSPSNKVTEKGKDVELRCDPISGHTALYWYRQSLGQGLEFLIYFQGNSAPDKSGLPSDRFSAERTGGSVSTLTIQRTQQEDSAVYLCASSLPWRDTEAFFGQGTRLTVV.

A word on this clonotype: The junction departs from the called germline gene at one end, perhaps through a read error. V gene TRBV19 combines with J gene TRBJ2-7; 7 bases align to TRBD1. The germline gives CDR1 LNHDA, CDR2 SQIVND (reference sequence). CDR3 length: 14 residues. The CDR3 nucleotides are TGTGCCAGTAGTATCGGGGACAGAGCCTACGAGCAGTGCTTC. Its protein product is CASSIGDRAYEQCF.

The chain employs TRBV19 and TRBJ1-5; no clear D. This CDR3 contains 15 residues. CDR1 is LNHDA, CDR2 SQIVND, per germline (reference sequence). Deletions cut 3 bases from V and 0 bases from J, with 9 bases between. CDR3 amino acids: CASSIQPHSNQPQHF. The DNA of the CDR3 is TGTGCCAGTAGTATTCAACCCCATAGCAATCAGCCCCAGCATTTT.

Points on this clonotype: The junction shows a germline mismatch at one end, possibly a read error. This chain links TRBV12-3 or TRBV12-4 with TRBJ1-5; weak D call: TRBD1 (6 bases). The CDR3 spans 15 residues. The CDR3 DNA reads TGTGCCAACAGTTTTGGACAGTTCAACAATCAGCCCCAGCATTTT. This gives the protein CANSFGQFNNQPQHF.

Sample share makes this clonotype medium-sized. The chain carries TRBV25-1 and TRBJ2-1, with TRBD2 identical over 8 bases. The germline V gene encodes CDR1 MGHDK and CDR2 SYGVNS. The CDR3 extends over 16 amino acids. J was trimmed by 2 bases and V by 6 bases; bases with no gene match: 9. The DNA of the CDR3 is TGTGCCAGCAGCCTCACCCGGGGGGGTCCCTACAATGAGCAGTTCTTC. Amino acid sequence: CASSLTRGGPYNEQFF.

By share, this clonotype counts as medium-sized. This rearrangement joins TRBV2 to TRBJ1-2; D unresolved. The V end lost 9 bases, the J end lost 2 bases, and 10 bases lay between the germline ends. The V gene's germline CDR1 is SNHLY and CDR2 FYNNEI. This CDR3 comprises 12 residues. CDR3 residues: CASTAGNYGYTF. The CDR3 DNA is TGTGCCAGTACAGCCGGGAACTATGGCTACACCTTC.

As for this clonotype: A junction boundary mismatches the germline segment, possibly from a read error. This rearrangement joins TRBV5-1 to TRBJ2-7; tentative D call: TRBD2 (7 bases). This CDR3 spans 13 amino acids. Germline CDR1 SGHRS, CDR2 YFSETQ. The CDR3 sequence is CASSLAPGGERYF. Written as DNA, the CDR3 is TGCGCCAGCAGCTTGGCCCCGGGGGGCGAGCGGTACTTC.

This clonotype is deemed medium-sized. This sequence joins TRBV24-1 and TRBJ1-1; 8 bases agree with TRBD1. Trimming cost V 4 bases and J 1 base; bases outside gene matches: 7. Germline values: CDR1 KGHDR, CDR2 SFDVKD. This CDR3 comprises 16 residues. The CDR3 sequence: CATSDGQGLPNTEAFF. DNA for the CDR3: TGTGCCACCAGTGACGGACAGGGACTCCCGAACACTGAAGCTTTCTTT.

This chain connects TRBV3-1 to TRBJ1-4, with a weak D call TRBD1 (5 bases). Between the trimmed V and J ends, which lost 5 bases and 2 bases, there was a span of 12 bases. Germline loops: CDR1 LGHDT, CDR2 YNNKEL (reference sequence). This CDR3 has 15 residues. The CDR3 reads CASSWRGRTNEKLFF. CDR3 DNA sequence: TGTGCCAGCAGCTGGAGGGGACGGACTAATGAAAAACTGTTTTTT.

This clonotype was detected many times. This chain links TRBV30 with TRBJ2-7; 8 bases match TRBD2. Germline values: CDR1 GTSNPN, CDR2 SVGIG (reference sequence). This CDR3 spans 13 amino acids. V lost 6 bases and J lost 0; bases outside the gene matches: 4. In DNA form, the CDR3 reads TGTGCCTGTCGCGGGGGGAGCTCCTACGAGCAGTACTTC. This translates into CACRGGSSYEQYF.

This clonotype is termed medium-sized (0.01 to 0.1%). V is TRBV10-2 and J is TRBJ2-5; D may be TRBD2 (7 bases). V was pared by 3 bases and J by 4 bases, with 15 bases between. The CDR3 loop spans 15 amino acids. CDR1 and CDR2 (germline): WSHSY, SAAADI. The CDR3 reads CASSDGLGGGETQYF. The CDR3 DNA is TGCGCCAGCAGTGATGGTTTAGGGGGGGGAGAGACCCAGTACTTC.

Only a few counts were recorded for this clonotype. This chain uses TRBV29-1 with TRBJ2-1; a possible D gene is TRBD2 (6 bases). V was trimmed by 6 bases and J by 8 bases, leaving 11 bases between them. Germline V lookup: CDR1 SQVTM, CDR2 ANQGSEA. The CDR3 spans 11 residues. CDR3 residues: CSVTSSDEQFF. The CDR3 DNA reads as TGCAGCGTCACTAGCAGCGATGAGCAGTTCTTC.

This clonotype was recorded at least ten times. A read error is possible here, since a much larger clone lies one base away. J is TRBJ2-6 and V is TRBV5-1, with 7 positions matching TRBD1. Germline CDR1 is SGHRS and CDR2 is YFSETQ. CDR3 length: 18 residues. The CDR3 nucleotides are TGCGCCAGCAGCTTGAGAGGGGGCGAAGAACCTGGGACCAACGTCCTGACTTTC. Translating gives CASSLRGGEEPGTNVLTF.

V is TRBV27 and J is TRBJ1-4, with no clear D. V lost 6 bases and J 3 bases, leaving 17 bases between the germline ends. Germline V gene data show CDR1 as MNHEY and CDR2 as SMNVEV (reference sequence). CDR3 length: 16 amino acids. The CDR3 sequence is CASRMSAGAANEKLFF. CDR3 DNA: TGTGCCAGCAGGATGTCAGCAGGTGCGGCTAATGAAAAACTGTTTTTT.

As DNA, the CDR3 is TGTGCCAGCAGTGAAAGGGGGACAGATAATCAGCCCCAGCATTTT. Its protein is CASSERGTDNQPQHF. The J gene is TRBJ1-5, the V gene TRBV2; 7 nucleotides align to TRBD1. J lost 4 bases, V lost 2 bases, and 5 bases had no gene match. The CDR3 has 15 amino acids. Germline CDR1 is SNHLY and CDR2 is FYNNEI.

The table lists this clonotype with a few counts. This chain connects TRBV14 to TRBJ1-2; 9 positions agree with TRBD1. The CDR3 loop spans 13 amino acids. Trimming removed 3 bases from V and 6 bases from J; junction bases left unmatched: 2. Germline V CDR1 and CDR2: SGHDN, FVKESK. The CDR3 loop reads CASSQGQGHGYTF. The CDR3 coding sequence is TGTGCCAGCAGCCAGGGACAGGGCCATGGCTACACCTTC.